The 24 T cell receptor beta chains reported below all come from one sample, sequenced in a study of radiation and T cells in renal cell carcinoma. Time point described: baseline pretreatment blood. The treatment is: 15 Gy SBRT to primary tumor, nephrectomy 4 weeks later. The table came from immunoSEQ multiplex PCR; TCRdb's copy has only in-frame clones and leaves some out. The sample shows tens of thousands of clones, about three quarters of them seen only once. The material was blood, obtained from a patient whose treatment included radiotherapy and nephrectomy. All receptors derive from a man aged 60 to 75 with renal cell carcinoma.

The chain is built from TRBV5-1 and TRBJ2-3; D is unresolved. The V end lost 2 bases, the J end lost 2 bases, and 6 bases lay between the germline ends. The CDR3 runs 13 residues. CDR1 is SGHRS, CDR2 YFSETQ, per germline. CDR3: CASSFSNTDTQYF. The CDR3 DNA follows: TGCGCCAGCAGCTTTTCAAACACAGATACGCAGTATTTT.

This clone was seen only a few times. Here the CDR3 reads CASSQDWTGQKAFF. The CDR3 DNA follows: TGCGCCAGCAGCCAAGATTGGACAGGGCAAAAAGCTTTCTTT. V gene TRBV4-3 combines with J gene TRBJ1-1; 8 bases match TRBD1. The germline V gene has CDR1 LGHNA and CDR2 YSLEER. With 0 bases clipped from V and 9 bases from J, the junction kept 6 bases outside the gene matches. The CDR3 is made up of 14 amino acids.

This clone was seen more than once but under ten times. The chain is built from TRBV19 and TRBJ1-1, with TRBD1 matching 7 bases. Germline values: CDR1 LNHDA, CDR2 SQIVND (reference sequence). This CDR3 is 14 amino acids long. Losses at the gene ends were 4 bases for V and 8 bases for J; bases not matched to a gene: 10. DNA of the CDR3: TGTGCCAGTAGTAAATCTGGGCAGGGGGAGGAAGCTTTCTTT. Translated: CASSKSGQGEEAFF.

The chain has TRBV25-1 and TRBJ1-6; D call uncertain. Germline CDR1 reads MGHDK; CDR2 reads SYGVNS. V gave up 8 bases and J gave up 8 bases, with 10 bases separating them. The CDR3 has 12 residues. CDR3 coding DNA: TGTGCCAGCTGCCAGTGGGATTCACCCCTCCACTTT. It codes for CASCQWDSPLHF.

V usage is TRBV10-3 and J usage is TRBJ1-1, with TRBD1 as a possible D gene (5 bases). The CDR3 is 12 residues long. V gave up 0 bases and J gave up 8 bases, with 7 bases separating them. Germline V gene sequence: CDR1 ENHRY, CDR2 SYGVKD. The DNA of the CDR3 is TGTGCCATCAGTGAGTCGAGGGACGAAGCTTTCTTT. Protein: CAISESRDEAFF.

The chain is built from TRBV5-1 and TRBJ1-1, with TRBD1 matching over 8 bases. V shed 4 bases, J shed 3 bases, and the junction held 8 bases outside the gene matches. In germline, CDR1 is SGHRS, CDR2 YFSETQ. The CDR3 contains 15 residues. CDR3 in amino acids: CASSIRQGTDTEAFF. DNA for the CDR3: TGCGCCAGCAGCATAAGACAGGGGACGGACACTGAAGCTTTCTTT.

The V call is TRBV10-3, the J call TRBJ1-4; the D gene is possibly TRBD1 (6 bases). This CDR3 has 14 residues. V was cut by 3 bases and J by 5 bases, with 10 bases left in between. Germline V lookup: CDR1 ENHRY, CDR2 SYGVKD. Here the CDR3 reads CAISEGGGNEKLFF. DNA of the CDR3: TGTGCCATCAGTGAAGGGGGAGGGAATGAAAAACTGTTTTTT.

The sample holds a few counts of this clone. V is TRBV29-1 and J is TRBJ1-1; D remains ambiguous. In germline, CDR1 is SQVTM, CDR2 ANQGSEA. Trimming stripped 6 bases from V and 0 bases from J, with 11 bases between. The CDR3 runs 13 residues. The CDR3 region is CSVKPQVNTEAFF. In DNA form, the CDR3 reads TGCAGCGTGAAACCACAAGTGAACACTGAAGCTTTCTTT.

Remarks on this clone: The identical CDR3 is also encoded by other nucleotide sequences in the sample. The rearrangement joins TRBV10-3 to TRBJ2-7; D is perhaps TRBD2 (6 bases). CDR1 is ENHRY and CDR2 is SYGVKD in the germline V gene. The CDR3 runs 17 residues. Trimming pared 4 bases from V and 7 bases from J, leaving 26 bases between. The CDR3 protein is CAISGGDSHYSRREQYV. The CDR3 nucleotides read TGTGCCATCAGTGGGGGGGACTCTCACTACTCTCGACGTGAGCAGTACGTC.

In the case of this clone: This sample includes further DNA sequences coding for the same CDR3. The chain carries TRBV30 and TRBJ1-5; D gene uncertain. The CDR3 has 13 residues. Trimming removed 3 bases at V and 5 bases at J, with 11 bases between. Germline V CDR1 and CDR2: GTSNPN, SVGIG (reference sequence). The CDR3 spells CAWSGGLDQPQHF. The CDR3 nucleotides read TGTGCCTGGAGCGGCGGGCTTGATCAGCCCCAGCATTTT.

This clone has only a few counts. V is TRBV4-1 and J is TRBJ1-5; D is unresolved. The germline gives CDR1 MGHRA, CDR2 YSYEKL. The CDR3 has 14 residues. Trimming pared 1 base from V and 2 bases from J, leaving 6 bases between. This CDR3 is CASSQGWGNQPQHF. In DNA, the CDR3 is TGCGCCAGCAGCCAAGGATGGGGCAATCAGCCCCAGCATTTT.

CDR3 sequence: CASSSNSLSGNTIYF. The CDR3 DNA sequence: TGTGCCAGCAGTTCCAATTCCCTCTCTGGAAACACCATATATTTT. J is TRBJ1-3 and V is TRBV11-2; D not resolved. V gave up 6 bases and J gave up 0 bases, with 12 bases separating them. The CDR3 is 15 amino acids. Germline CDR1 reads SGHAT; CDR2 reads FQNNGV.

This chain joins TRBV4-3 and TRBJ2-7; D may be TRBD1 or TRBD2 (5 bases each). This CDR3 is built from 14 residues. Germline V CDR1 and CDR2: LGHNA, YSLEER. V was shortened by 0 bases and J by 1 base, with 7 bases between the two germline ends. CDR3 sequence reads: CASSQERGSYEQYF. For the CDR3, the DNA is TGCGCCAGCAGCCAAGAGAGGGGATCCTACGAGCAGTACTTC.

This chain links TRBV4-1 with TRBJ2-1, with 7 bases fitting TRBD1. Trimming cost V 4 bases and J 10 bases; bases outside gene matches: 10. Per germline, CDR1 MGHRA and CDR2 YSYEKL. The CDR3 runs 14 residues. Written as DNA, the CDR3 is TGCGCCAGCAGCCGGACGACAGGGATTGAGGAGCAGTTCTTC. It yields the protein CASSRTTGIEEQFF.

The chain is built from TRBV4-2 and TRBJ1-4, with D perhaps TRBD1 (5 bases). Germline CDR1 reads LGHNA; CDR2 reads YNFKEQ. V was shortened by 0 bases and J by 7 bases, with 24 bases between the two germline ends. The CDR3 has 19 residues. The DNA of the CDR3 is TGTGCCAGCAGCCAAGACAGGTCGGGAGCAGGGTCCGTGGGTGAAAAACTGTTTTTT. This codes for CASSQDRSGAGSVGEKLFF.

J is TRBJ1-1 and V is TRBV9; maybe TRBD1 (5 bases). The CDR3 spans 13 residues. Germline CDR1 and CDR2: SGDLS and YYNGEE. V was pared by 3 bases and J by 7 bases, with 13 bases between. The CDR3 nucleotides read TGTGCCAGCAGCGCGGGACCCAAAGGTGAAGCTTTCTTT. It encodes CASSAGPKGEAFF.

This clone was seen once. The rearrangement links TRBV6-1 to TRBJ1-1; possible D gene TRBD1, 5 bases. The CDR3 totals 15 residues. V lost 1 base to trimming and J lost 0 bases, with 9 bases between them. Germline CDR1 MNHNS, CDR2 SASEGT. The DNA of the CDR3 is TGTGCCAGCAGTGAAGTCGCAGGGATGAACACTGAAGCTTTCTTT. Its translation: CASSEVAGMNTEAFF.

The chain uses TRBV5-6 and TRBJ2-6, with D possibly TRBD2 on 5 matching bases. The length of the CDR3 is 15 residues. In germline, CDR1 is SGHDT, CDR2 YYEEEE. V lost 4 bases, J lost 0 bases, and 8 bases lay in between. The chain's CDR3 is CASSPDFSGANVLTF. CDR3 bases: TGTGCCAGCAGCCCGGACTTCTCTGGGGCCAACGTCCTGACTTTC.

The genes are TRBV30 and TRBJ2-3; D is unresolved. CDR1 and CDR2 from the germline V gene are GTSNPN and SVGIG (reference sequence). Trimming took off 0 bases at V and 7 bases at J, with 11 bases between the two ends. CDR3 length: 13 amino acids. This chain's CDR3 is CAWSVGGFNTQYF. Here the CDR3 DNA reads TGTGCCTGGAGTGTAGGCGGCTTCAATACGCAGTATTTT.

The CDR3 DNA is TGCAGTGCTAGGTTGACAACTATGCAGTACTTC. Encoded protein: CSARLTTMQYF. V is TRBV20-1 and J is TRBJ2-7, with D unclear. Trimming left V 3 bases short and J 9 bases short, with 12 bases between. In germline, CDR1 is DFQATT, CDR2 SNEGSKA (reference sequence). This CDR3 comprises 11 residues.

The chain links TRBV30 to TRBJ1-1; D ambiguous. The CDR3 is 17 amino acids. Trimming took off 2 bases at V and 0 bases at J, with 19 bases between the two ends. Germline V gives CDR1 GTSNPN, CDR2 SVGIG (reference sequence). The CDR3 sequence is CAWSLLLVSRMNTEAFF. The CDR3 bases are TGTGCCTGGAGTTTACTCTTGGTCAGTCGTATGAACACTGAAGCTTTCTTT.

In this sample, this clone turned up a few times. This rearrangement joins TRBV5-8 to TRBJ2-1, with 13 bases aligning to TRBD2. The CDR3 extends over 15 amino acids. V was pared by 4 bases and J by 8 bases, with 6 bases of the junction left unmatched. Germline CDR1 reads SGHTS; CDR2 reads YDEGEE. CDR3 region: CASSPWTSGSDEQFF. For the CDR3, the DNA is TGTGCCAGCAGCCCCTGGACTAGCGGGAGCGATGAGCAGTTCTTC.

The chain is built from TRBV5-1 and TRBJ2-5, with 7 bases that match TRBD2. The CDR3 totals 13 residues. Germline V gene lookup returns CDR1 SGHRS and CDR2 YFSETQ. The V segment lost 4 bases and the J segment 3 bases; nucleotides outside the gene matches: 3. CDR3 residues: CASSAGVEETQYF. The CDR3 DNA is TGCGCCAGCAGCGCGGGGGTGGAAGAGACCCAGTACTTC.

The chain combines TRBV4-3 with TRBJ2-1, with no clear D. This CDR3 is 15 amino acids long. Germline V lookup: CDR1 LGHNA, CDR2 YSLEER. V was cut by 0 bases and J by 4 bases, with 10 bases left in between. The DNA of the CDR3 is TGCGCCAGCAGCCAAGATCGGAGCGCTTACAATGAGCAGTTCTTC. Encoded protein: CASSQDRSAYNEQFF.